Presented here are 16 T cell receptor beta chains from one specimen sequenced in a study of shared clonotypes between healthy human individuals. Produced via immunoSEQ multiplex PCR; TCRdb's table is partial and in-frame only. Among roughly 2.2 million clones, under 95% were seen once, and the ten largest hold approximately 0.4%. Sample: naive CD4+ T cells from PBMCs. Stated subset: CD45RA+ positively selected. The receptors stem from a man in his late teens or twenties in good health. Some clones in this sample may be carry-over from other donors' samples.

As concerns this clone: One end of the junction is discordant with germline, which a read error may explain. The rearrangement links TRBV5-1 to TRBJ2-7, with 7 nucleotides matching TRBD2. The CDR3 covers 15 residues. CDR1 is SGHRS, CDR2 YFSETQ, per germline. The CDR3 here is CASSLPGTTSSEQYF. CDR3 DNA: TGCGCCAGCAGCCTGCCCGGGACTACCTCCTCCGAGCAGTACTTC.

This clone was seen only once. The chain couples TRBV6-5 to TRBJ2-5; D is possibly TRBD2 (7 bases). The J call may be mistaken, given a closer DNA end match to TRBJ2-7. This CDR3 is built from 16 residues. Germline CDR1 and CDR2: MNHEY and SVGAGI. CDR3 nucleotides: TGTGCCAGCAGTTACTCGGGGGGGGGCTCGAACTACGAGCAGTACTTC. Translation: CASSYSGGGSNYEQYF.

The chain combines TRBV9 with TRBJ2-1, with 13 bases fitting TRBD2. The CDR3 totals 16 residues. The junction had 7 bases not matched to a gene; V was cut back by 0 bases and J by 10 bases. Germline-derived CDR1 and CDR2 are SGDLS and YYNGEE. This CDR3 is CASSVGRTSGSDEQFF. The DNA for the CDR3 is TGTGCCAGCAGCGTAGGAAGGACTAGCGGGAGTGACGAGCAGTTCTTC.

The chain uses TRBV13 and TRBJ2-1; D may be TRBD1 (6 bases). Per the germline V gene, CDR1 is PRHDT and CDR2 is FYEKMQ (reference sequence). The CDR3 extends over 15 amino acids. Trimming cost V 0 bases and J 0 bases, with 6 bases left between them. The DNA of the CDR3 is TGTGCCAGCAGCTTAGGACAGGGCTCCTACAATGAGCAGTTCTTC. It codes for CASSLGQGSYNEQFF. Filled out from reference TRBV13 and TRBJ2-1, the complete variable domain reads AAGVIQSPRHLIKEKRETATLKCYPIPRHDTVYWYQQGPGQDPQFLISFYEKMQSDKGSIPDRFSAQQFSDYHSELNMSSLELGDSALYFCASSLGQGSYNEQFFGPGTRLTVL.

The chain has TRBV4-1 and TRBJ1-2, with 8 positions matching TRBD1. In germline, CDR1 is MGHRA, CDR2 YSYEKL. This CDR3 region has 20 residues. Trimming at V came to 2 bases and at J to 2 bases, leaving 19 bases not matched to a gene. The CDR3 region has the DNA TGCGCCAGCAGCCAAAGATCGGGGGGGAGATCAGGGGACAGGAACTATGGCTACACCTTC. Protein sequence: CASSQRSGGRSGDRNYGYTF.

This chain uses TRBV6-6 with TRBJ2-1; D ambiguous. The V gene lost 2 bases and the J gene lost 2 bases, with 4 bases spanning the gap. The CDR3 has 13 residues. Germline V CDR1 and CDR2: MNHNY, SVGAGI (reference sequence). For the CDR3, the DNA is TGTGCCAGCAGTTACGCGCCCTACAATGAGCAGTTCTTC. Translated: CASSYAPYNEQFF.

This clone was seen just once. Additional DNA sequences in this sample encode the identical CDR3. This sequence joins TRBV18 and TRBJ2-4; TRBD1 might be the D (6 bases). CDR3 length: 15 residues. The V gene lost 6 bases and the J gene lost 0 bases, with 12 bases spanning the gap. From germline, CDR1 is KGHSH and CDR2 LQKENI. CDR3 sequence reads: CASSPGQLAKNIQYF. The CDR3 bases are TGTGCCAGCTCCCCGGGACAACTAGCCAAAAACATTCAGTACTTC.

This chain joins TRBV19 and TRBJ2-1, with 8 bases identical to TRBD1. The CDR3 runs to 17 residues. The germline V gene encodes CDR1 LNHDA and CDR2 SQIVND (reference sequence). Trimming at V came to 1 base and at J to 7 bases, leaving 12 bases not matched to a gene. The CDR3 DNA reads as TGTGCCAGTAGTATAGGGGCAGGGGGCATTCCCCGGAATGAGCAGTTCTTC. It encodes CASSIGAGGIPRNEQFF.

V gene TRBV28 combines with J gene TRBJ1-3; 8 bases match TRBD1. The CDR3 totals 15 residues. The germline gives CDR1 MDHEN, CDR2 SYDVKM. The trim removed 2 bases at V and 7 bases at J, leaving 7 bases unmatched. CDR3 protein: CASSLGTGRGNTIYF. CDR3 bases: TGTGCCAGCAGTTTAGGGACAGGACGGGGTAACACCATATATTTT.

The chain uses TRBV9 and TRBJ2-7; the D is unclear. Trimming took off 0 bases at V and 2 bases at J, with 9 bases between the two ends. From germline, CDR1 is SGDLS and CDR2 YYNGEE. The CDR3 is 14 residues long. CDR3 protein: CASSVEWQTYEQYF. The CDR3 bases are TGTGCCAGCAGCGTAGAATGGCAGACCTACGAGCAGTACTTC.

The genes are TRBV18 and TRBJ2-1, with D possibly TRBD1 on 6 matching bases. This CDR3 is 15 amino acids long. The germline gives CDR1 KGHSH, CDR2 LQKENI. V lost 0 bases, J lost 4 bases, and 10 bases lay in between. The CDR3 protein is CASSPPGAQYNEQFF. The CDR3 coding sequence is TGTGCCAGCTCACCACCGGGGGCTCAGTACAATGAGCAGTTCTTC.

The chain couples TRBV2 to TRBJ2-2, with 10 bases identical to TRBD2. There are 15 residues in the CDR3. Losses at the gene ends were 8 bases for V and 6 bases for J; bases not matched to a gene: 9. Germline CDR1 is SNHLY and CDR2 is FYNNEI. As DNA, the CDR3 is TGTGCCAGCCGCCCACGGACTAGCGGTGCCGGGGAGCTGTTTTTT. Translation gives CASRPRTSGAGELFF.

This clone was seen just once. The chain carries TRBV6-1 and TRBJ2-3, with TRBD1 matching over 7 bases. Germline V gene sequence: CDR1 MNHNS, CDR2 SASEGT. V trimming: 0 bases; J trimming: 1 base; junction bases outside the gene matches: 1. The CDR3 consists of 15 residues. As DNA, the CDR3 is TGTGCCAGCAGTGAAGCAGGACAGGGCACAGATACGCAGTATTTT. This codes for CASSEAGQGTDTQYF.

The chain couples TRBV28 to TRBJ2-7, with 9 bases aligning to TRBD1. Looked up from germline, CDR1 is MDHEN and CDR2 is SYDVKM. The J segment lost 5 bases and the V segment lost 8 bases, leaving 10 bases of the junction unmatched. CDR3 length equals 14 residues. The CDR3 nucleotides are TGTGCCAGCGGACCGGGACAGGGAGCCGACGAGCAGTACTTC. It specifies CASGPGQGADEQYF.

DNA for the CDR3: TGCGCCAGCAGCTTGGGGGGGACAGGGCCGAACACTGAAGCTTTCTTT. Encoded protein: CASSLGGTGPNTEAFF. The genes are TRBV5-1 and TRBJ1-1; 9 bases fit TRBD1. The CDR3 is 16 residues long. The germline CDR1 and CDR2 sequences are SGHRS and YFSETQ. The V segment lost 0 bases and the J segment 1 base; nucleotides outside the gene matches: 4.

The rearrangement joins TRBV6-1 to TRBJ2-5; a possible D gene is TRBD1 (6 bases). The ends were cut back, 4 bases at V and 2 bases at J, with 11 bases in the middle. Per the germline V gene, CDR1 is MNHNS and CDR2 is SASEGT. There are 14 residues in the CDR3. The CDR3 loop reads CASSVGRGQETQYF. In nucleotides, the CDR3 is TGTGCCAGCAGTGTAGGCAGGGGACAAGAGACCCAGTACTTC.